This TCR beta chain was sequenced in a study of CD8 T cells in Susac syndrome. cDNA came from approximately 0.5 to 1 ug RNA primed by random hexamers. Across 54 Vbeta and 13 Jbeta, TCR beta CDR3 was amplified with immunoSEQ multiplex PCR. One entry per CDR3 protein results from TCRdb running MiXCR on the immunoSEQ multiplex PCR reads. Altogether just over 150,000 distinct CDR3 sequences are present, 90% to 95% being singletons, with the ten largest covering about 0.21%. Each multiple sclerosis control was a treatment-naive patient with relapsing-remitting disease that was either stable or active. Trimming cost V 5 bases and J 8 bases; bases outside gene matches: 8. The CDR3 consists of 12 residues. The V gene's germline CDR1 is SQVTM and CDR2 ANQGSEA.

This clonotype was obtained from a human donor with multiple sclerosis. Sequencing used CD8+ T cells from PBMCs. J is TRBJ1-2 and V is TRBV29-1; 7 bases are a match to TRBD1. The CDR3 sequence is CSVSDRDNGYTF. The DNA for the CDR3 is TGCAGCGTTTCTGACAGGGACAACGGCTACACCTTC.